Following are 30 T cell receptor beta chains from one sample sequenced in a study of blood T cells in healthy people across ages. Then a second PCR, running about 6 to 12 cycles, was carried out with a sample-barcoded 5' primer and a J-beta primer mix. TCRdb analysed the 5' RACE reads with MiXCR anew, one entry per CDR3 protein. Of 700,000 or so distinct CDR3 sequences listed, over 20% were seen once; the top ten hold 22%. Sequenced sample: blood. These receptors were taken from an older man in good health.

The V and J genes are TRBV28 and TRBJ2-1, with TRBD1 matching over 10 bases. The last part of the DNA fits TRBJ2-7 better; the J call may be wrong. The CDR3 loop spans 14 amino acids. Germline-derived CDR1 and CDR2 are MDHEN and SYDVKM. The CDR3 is CASRSGTGVHEQYV. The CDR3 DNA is TGTGCCAGCAGATCCGGGACAGGGGTCCACGAGCAGTACGTC.

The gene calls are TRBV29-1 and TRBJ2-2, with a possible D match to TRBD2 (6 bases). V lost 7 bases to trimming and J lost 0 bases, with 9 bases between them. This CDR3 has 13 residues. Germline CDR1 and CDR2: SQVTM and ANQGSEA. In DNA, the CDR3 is TGCAGCGGCTCGGGGGCGAACACCGGGGAGCTGTTTTTT. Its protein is CSGSGANTGELFF.

The CDR3 loop reads CASRLGYTDTQYF. The CDR3 nucleotides read TGCGCCAGCAGGCTAGGTTACACAGATACGCAGTATTTT. This chain links TRBV5-1 with TRBJ2-3; D gene uncertain. The V gene lost 5 bases and the J gene lost 2 bases, with 9 bases spanning the gap. Looked up from germline, CDR1 is SGHRS and CDR2 is YFSETQ. The CDR3 is 13 amino acids.

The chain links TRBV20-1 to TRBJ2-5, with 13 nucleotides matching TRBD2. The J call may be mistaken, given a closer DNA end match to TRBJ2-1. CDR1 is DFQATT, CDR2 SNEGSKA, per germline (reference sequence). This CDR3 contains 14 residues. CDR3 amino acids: CSAQTSGGAHEQFF. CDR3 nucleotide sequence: TGCAGTGCCCAAACTAGCGGGGGGGCCCATGAGCAGTTCTTC.

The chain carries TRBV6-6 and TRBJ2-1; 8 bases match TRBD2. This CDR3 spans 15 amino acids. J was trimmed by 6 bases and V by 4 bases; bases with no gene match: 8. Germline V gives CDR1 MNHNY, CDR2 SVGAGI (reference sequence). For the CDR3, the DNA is TGTGCCAGCAGTTCCCCCGGGACTAGTCCCAATGAGCAGTTCTTC. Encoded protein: CASSSPGTSPNEQFF.

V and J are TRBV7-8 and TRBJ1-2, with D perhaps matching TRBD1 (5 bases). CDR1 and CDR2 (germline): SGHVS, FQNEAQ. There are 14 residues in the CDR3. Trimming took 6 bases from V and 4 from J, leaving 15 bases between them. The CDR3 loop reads CASSSRGRAYGYTF. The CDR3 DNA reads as TGTGCCAGCAGTTCCCGGGGCAGGGCCTATGGCTACACCTTC.

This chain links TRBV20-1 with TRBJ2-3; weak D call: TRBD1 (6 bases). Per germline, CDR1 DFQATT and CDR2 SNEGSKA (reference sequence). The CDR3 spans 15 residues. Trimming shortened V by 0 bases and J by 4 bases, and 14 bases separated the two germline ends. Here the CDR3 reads CSARDRAGAPDTQYF. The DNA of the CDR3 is TGCAGTGCTAGAGATCGGGCAGGGGCTCCAGATACGCAGTATTTT.

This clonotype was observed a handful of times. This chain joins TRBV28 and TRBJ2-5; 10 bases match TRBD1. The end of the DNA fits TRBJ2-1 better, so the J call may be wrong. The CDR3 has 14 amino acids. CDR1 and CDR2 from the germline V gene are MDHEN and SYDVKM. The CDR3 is CASSVTGGFNEQFF. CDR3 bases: TGTGCCAGCAGCGTGACAGGGGGCTTTAATGAGCAGTTCTTC.

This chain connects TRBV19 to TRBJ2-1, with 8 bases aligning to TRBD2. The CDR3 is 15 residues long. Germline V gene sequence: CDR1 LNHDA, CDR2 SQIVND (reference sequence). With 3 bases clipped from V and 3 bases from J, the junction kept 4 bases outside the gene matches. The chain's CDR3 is CASSISSGIYNEQFF. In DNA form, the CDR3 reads TGTGCCAGTAGTATTAGTAGCGGGATCTACAATGAGCAGTTCTTC.

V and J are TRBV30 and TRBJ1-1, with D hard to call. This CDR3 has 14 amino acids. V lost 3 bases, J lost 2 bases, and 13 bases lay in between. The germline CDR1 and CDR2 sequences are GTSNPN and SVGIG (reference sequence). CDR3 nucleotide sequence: TGTGCCTGGAGCTTCGGCAGGAGAAACACTGAAGCTTTCTTT. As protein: CAWSFGRRNTEAFF.

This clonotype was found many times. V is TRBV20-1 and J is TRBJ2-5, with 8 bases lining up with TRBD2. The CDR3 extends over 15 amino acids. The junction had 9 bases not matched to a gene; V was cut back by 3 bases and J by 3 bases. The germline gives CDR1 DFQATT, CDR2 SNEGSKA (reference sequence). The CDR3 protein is CSARGLPGLEETQYF. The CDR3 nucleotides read TGCAGTGCTAGGGGGCTCCCGGGACTAGAAGAGACCCAGTACTTC.

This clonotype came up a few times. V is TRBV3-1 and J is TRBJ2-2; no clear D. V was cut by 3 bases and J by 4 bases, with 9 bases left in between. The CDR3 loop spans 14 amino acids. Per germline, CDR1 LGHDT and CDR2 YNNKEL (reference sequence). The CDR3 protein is CASSQALGTGELFF. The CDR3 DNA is TGTGCCAGCAGCCAGGCGTTGGGCACCGGGGAGCTGTTTTTT.

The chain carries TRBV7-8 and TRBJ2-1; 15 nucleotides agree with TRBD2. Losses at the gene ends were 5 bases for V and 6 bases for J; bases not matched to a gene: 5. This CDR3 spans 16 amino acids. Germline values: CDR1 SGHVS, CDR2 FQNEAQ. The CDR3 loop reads CASSKGLAGGINEQFF. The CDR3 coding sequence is TGTGCCAGCAGCAAGGGACTAGCGGGAGGAATCAATGAGCAGTTCTTC.

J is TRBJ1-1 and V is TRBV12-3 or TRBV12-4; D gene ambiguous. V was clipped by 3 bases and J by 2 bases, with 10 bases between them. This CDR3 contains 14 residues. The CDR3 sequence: CASSFGRRNTEAFF. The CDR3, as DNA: TGTGCCAGCAGTTTCGGACGGAGAAACACTGAAGCTTTCTTT.

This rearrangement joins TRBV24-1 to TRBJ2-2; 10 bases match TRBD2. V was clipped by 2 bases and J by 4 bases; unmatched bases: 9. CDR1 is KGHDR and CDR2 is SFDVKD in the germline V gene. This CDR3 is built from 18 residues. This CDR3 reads CATSDSFLAGGGTGELFF. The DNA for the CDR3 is TGTGCCACCAGTGATTCGTTCTTAGCGGGAGGAGGCACCGGGGAGCTGTTTTTT.

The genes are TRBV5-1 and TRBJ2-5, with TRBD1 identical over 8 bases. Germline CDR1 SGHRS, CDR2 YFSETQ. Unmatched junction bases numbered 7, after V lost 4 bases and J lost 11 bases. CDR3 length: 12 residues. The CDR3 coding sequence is TGCGCCAGCAGCCGGACAGGGTTAGGGCAGTACTTC. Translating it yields CASSRTGLGQYF. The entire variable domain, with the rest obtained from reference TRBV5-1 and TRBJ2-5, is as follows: KAGVTQTPRYLIKTRGQQVTLSCSPISGHRSVSWYQQTPGQGLQFLFEYFSETQRNKGNFPGRFSGRQFSNSRSEMNVSTLELGDSALYLCASSRTGLGQYFGPGTRLLVL.

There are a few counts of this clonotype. The CDR3 DNA reads as TGCGCCAGCAGCTTGGAACAGGTTAACACCGGGGAGCTGTTTTTT. Translating gives CASSLEQVNTGELFF. This sequence joins TRBV5-1 and TRBJ2-2; D might be TRBD1 (5 bases). The CDR3 runs 15 residues. Trimming removed 0 bases at V and 2 bases at J, with 8 bases between. Germline loops: CDR1 SGHRS, CDR2 YFSETQ.

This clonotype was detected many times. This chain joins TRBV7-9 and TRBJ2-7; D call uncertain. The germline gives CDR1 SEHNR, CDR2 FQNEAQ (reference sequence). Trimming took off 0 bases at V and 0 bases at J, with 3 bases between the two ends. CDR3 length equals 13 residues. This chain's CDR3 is CASSLAGSYEQYF. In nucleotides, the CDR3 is TGTGCCAGCAGCTTAGCGGGCTCCTACGAGCAGTACTTC.

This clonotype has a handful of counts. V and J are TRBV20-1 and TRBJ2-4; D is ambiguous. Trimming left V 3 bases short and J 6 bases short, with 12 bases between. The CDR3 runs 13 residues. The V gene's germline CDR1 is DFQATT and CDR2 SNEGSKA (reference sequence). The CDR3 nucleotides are TGCAGTGCTAGTGACTCCTACGGAAACATTCAGTACTTC. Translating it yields CSASDSYGNIQYF.

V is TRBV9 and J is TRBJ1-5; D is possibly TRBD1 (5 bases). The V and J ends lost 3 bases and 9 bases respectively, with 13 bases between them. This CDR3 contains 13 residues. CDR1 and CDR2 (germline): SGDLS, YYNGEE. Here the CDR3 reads CASSAGTSGPQHF. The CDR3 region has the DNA TGTGCCAGCAGCGCCGGGACCTCAGGGCCCCAGCATTTT.

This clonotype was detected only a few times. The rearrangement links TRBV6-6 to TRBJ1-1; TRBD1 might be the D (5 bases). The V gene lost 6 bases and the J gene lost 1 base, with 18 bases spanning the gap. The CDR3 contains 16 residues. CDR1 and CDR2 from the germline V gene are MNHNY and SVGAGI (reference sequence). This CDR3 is CASSPSPGGRNTEAFF. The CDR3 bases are TGTGCCAGCAGCCCATCTCCGGGGGGAAGGAACACTGAAGCTTTCTTT.

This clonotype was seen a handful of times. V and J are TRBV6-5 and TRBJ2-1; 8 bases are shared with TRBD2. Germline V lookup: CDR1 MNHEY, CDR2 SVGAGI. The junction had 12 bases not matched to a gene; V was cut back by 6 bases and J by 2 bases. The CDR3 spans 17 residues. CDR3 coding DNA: TGTGCCAGCAGCCTCGCGATGGGACTAGGGGCCTACAATGAGCAGTTCTTC. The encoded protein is CASSLAMGLGAYNEQFF.

CDR3: CSVGRGASTDTQYF. CDR3 coding DNA: TGCAGCGTGGGGAGAGGGGCGAGCACAGATACGCAGTATTTT. The chain uses TRBV29-1 and TRBJ2-3, with D perhaps being TRBD1 or TRBD2 (5 bases each). The germline V and J ends were trimmed by 6 bases and 0 bases, with 13 bases remaining between them. The CDR3 is made up of 14 amino acids. Per the germline V gene, CDR1 is SQVTM and CDR2 is ANQGSEA.

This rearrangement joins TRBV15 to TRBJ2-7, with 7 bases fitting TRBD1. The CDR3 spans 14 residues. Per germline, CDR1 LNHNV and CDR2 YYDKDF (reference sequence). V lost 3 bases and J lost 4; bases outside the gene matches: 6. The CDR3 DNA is TGTGCCACCAGCAGGACAGGGTATAGGTACGAGCAGTACTTC. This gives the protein CATSRTGYRYEQYF. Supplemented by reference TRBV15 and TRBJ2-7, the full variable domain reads DAMVIQNPRYQVTQFGKPVTLSCSQTLNHNVMYWYQQKSSQAPKLLFHYYDKDFNNEADTPDNFQSRRPNTSFCFLDIRSPGLGDTAMYLCATSRTGYRYEQYFGPGTRLTVT.

The CDR3 region is CASSLPSSGANVLTF. CDR3 coding DNA: TGTGCCAGCAGTTTACCCTCCTCTGGGGCCAACGTCCTGACTTTC. This chain links TRBV12-3 or TRBV12-4 with TRBJ2-6, with unresolved D. Trimming shortened V by 2 bases and J by 0 bases, and 5 bases separated the two germline ends. The CDR3 is 15 amino acids.

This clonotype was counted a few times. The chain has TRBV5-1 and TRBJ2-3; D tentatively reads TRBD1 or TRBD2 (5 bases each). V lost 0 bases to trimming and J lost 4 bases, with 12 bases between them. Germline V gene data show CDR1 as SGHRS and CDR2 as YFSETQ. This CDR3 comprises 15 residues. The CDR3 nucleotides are TGCGCCAGCAGCTTGGTTCGGGGCCAGTCAGATACGCAGTATTTT. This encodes CASSLVRGQSDTQYF. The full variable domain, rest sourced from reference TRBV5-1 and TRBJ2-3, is KAGVTQTPRYLIKTRGQQVTLSCSPISGHRSVSWYQQTPGQGLQFLFEYFSETQRNKGNFPGRFSGRQFSNSRSEMNVSTLELGDSALYLCASSLVRGQSDTQYFGPGTRLTVL.

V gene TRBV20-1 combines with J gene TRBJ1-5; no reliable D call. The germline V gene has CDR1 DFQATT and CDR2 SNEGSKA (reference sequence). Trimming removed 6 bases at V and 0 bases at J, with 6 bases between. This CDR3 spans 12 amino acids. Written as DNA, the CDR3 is TGCAGTGCCTCAATTAGCAATCAGCCCCAGCATTTT. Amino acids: CSASISNQPQHF.

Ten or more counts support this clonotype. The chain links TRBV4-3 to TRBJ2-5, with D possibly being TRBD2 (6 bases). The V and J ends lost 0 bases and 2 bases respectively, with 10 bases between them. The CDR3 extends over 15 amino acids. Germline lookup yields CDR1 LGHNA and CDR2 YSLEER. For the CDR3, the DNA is TGCGCCAGCAGCCAAGAGGGACTTCGGCAAGAGACCCAGTACTTC. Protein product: CASSQEGLRQETQYF.

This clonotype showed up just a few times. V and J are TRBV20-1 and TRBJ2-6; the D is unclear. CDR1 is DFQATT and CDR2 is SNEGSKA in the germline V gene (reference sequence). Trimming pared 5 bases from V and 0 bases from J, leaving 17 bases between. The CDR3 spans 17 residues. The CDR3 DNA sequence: TGCAGTGCTTCCCCGACACCGGCGAACTCTGGGGCCAACGTCCTGACTTTC. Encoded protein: CSASPTPANSGANVLTF.

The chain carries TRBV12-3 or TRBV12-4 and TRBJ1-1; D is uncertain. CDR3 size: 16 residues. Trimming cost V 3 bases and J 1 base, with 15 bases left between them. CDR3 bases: TGTGCCAGCAGTTTTGTGTTAGGACCTTCGAACACTGAAGCTTTCTTT. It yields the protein CASSFVLGPSNTEAFF.